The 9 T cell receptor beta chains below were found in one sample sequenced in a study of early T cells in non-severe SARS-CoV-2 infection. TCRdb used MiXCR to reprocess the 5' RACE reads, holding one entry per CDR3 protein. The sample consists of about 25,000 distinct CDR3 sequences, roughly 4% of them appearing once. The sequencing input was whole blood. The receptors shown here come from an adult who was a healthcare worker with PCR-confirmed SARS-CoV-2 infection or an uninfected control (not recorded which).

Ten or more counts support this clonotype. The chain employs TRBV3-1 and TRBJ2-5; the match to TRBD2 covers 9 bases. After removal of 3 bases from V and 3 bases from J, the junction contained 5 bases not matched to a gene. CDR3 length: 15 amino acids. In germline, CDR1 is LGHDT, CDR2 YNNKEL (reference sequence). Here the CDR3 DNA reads TGTGCCAGCAGCCATAATAGCGGGAGCGAAGAGACCCAGTACTTC. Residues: CASSHNSGSEETQYF.

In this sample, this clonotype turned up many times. CDR3 in amino acids: CASSLEGAGYEQYF. The CDR3 DNA is TGTGCCAGCAGCTTAGAGGGAGCCGGCTACGAGCAGTACTTC. V is TRBV7-9 and J is TRBJ2-7; D might be TRBD2 (5 bases). The V and J ends lost 1 base and 3 bases respectively, with 10 bases between them. There are 14 residues in the CDR3. Germline values: CDR1 SEHNR, CDR2 FQNEAQ (reference sequence).

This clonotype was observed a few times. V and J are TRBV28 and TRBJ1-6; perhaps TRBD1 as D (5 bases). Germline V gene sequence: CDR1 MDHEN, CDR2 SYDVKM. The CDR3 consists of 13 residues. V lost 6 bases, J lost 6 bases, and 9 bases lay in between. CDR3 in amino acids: CASRPTVNSPLHF. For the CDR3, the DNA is TGTGCCAGCAGGCCGACAGTTAATTCACCCCTCCACTTT.

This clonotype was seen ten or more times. Here the CDR3 reads CPPRGTGPLQSSYEQYF. As DNA, the CDR3 is TGTCCTCCTAGGGGGACAGGGCCGTTACAGAGCTCCTACGAGCAGTACTTC. The chain has TRBV11-2 and TRBJ2-7, with 9 positions matching TRBD1. This CDR3 is built from 17 residues. Germline V lookup: CDR1 SGHAT, CDR2 FQNNGV. The variable domain in full, completed from reference TRBV11-2 and TRBJ2-7, reads EAGVAQSPRYKIIEKRQSVAFWCNPISGHATLYWYQQILGQGPKLLIQFQNNGVVDDSQLPKDRFSAERLKGVDSTLKIQPAKLEDSAVYLCPPRGTGPLQSSYEQYFGPGTRLTVT.

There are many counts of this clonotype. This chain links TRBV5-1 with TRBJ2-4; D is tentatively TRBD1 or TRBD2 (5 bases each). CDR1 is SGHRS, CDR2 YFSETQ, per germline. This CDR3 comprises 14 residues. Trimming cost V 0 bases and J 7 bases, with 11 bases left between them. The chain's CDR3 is CASSLEPGLNIQYF. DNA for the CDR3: TGCGCCAGCAGCTTGGAACCGGGGCTGAACATTCAGTACTTC.

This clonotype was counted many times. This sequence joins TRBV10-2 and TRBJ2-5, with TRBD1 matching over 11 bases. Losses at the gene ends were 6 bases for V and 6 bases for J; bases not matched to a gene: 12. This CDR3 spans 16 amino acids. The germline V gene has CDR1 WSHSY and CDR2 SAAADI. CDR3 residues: CASSTRPGQGGKTQYF. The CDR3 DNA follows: TGCGCCAGCAGCACGAGACCGGGACAGGGGGGAAAGACCCAGTACTTC.

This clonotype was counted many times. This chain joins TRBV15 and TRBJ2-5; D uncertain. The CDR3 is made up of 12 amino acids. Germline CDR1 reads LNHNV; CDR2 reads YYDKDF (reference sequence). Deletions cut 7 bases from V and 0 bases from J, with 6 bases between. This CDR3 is CATTPNQETQYF. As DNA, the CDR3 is TGTGCCACCACCCCGAACCAAGAGACCCAGTACTTC.

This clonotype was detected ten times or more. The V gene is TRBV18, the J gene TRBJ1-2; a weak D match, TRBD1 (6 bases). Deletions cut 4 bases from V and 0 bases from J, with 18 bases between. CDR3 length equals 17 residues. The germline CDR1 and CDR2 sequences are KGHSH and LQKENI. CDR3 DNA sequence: TGTGCCAGCTCACTCGGACAGCCTCTCAACCCTAACTATGGCTACACCTTC. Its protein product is CASSLGQPLNPNYGYTF.

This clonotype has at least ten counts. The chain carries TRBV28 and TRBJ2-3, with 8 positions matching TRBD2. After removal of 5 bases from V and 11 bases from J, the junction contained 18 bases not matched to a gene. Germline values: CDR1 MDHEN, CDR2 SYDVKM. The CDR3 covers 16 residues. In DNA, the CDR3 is TGTGCCAGCAGTCCAACCAGCGGGAGCTACAGGTGGGAGCAGTATTTT. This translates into CASSPTSGSYRWEQYF. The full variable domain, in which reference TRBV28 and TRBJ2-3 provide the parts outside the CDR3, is DVKVTQSSRYLVKRTGEKVFLECVQDMDHENMFWYRQDPGLGLRLIYFSYDVKMKEKGDIPEGYSVSREKKERFSLILESASTNQTSMYLCASSPTSGSYRWEQYFGPGTRLTVL.